Sequencing of this T cell receptor (beta chain) was carried out in a study of cytomegalovirus exposure and HLA in healthy donors. Study information: Earlier findings included some 100 million unique TCR beta sequences obtained from roughly 200 million T cells.

In germline, CDR1 is SGHAT, CDR2 FQNNGV. The CDR3 is 13 residues long. Trimming removed 4 bases at V and 4 bases at J, with 10 bases between. Use of 60 Vbeta and 13 Jbeta primers characterized the PCR. The table came from immunoSEQ multiplex PCR; TCRdb's copy has only in-frame clones and leaves some out. Altogether roughly 100,000 clones are present, 82% being singletons, with the ten largest covering 3.8%. This TCR was recovered from a man in his forties or fifties in good health and CMV-seronegative. The V and J genes are TRBV11-2 and TRBJ2-5, with D possibly matching TRBD1 (6 bases). The sequencing sample was made of PBMCs. The CDR3 DNA is TGTGCCAGCAGCTGGACAGCTGGAGAGACCCAGTACTTC. The encoded protein is CASSWTAGETQYF. The whole variable domain, filled in from reference TRBV11-2 and TRBJ2-5, reads EAGVAQSPRYKIIEKRQSVAFWCNPISGHATLYWYQQILGQGPKLLIQFQNNGVVDDSQLPKDRFSAERLKGVDSTLKIQPAKLEDSAVYLCASSWTAGETQYFGPGTRLLVL.